The rows below give T cell receptor beta chains drawn from one sample of a study of CD8+ T cells in alopecia areata. Libraries were prepared by immunoSEQ multiplex PCR; TCRdb keeps only in-frame clonotypes and omits some of them. The sample shows under 35,000 clones, 60% to 85% of them seen only once. The specimen sequenced was NKG2D-low CD8+ T cells sorted from blood. The receptors shown here come from a human donor with alopecia areata. The CDR3 runs from the conserved cysteine through the conserved F or W. The D gene is left open where the match is weak. Clone size is not always given. Where it is, it says once, few, many or a class for expanded clones.

>TRBD1|TRBV7-9|TRBJ2-7|.
TGTGCCAGCAGCTTAGAAGGAACAGGGGTCCACGAGCAGTACTTC
CASSLEGTGVHEQYF
>.|TRBV30|TRBJ1-3|once
TGTGCCTGGGCTGGGACCGGCAGTTGGGAAGTCGGAAACACCATATATTTT
CAWAGTGSWEVGNTIYF
>.|TRBV5-4|TRBJ1-3|.
TGTGCCAGCAGCTTGGAGGGACCCGGAAACACCATATATTTT
CASSLEGPGNTIYF
>TRBD1|TRBV28|TRBJ2-2|.
TGTGCCAGCAGTTACCATGAGACAGGGATTTTCGGGGAGCTGTTTTTT
CASSYHETGIFGELFF
>.|TRBV25-1|TRBJ2-2|few
TGTGCCAGCGGGGGGGCCCACGATTCCACCGGGGAGCTGTTTTTT
CASGGAHDSTGELFF
>.|TRBV7-9|TRBJ2-7|.
TGTGCCAGCACCGGAGATGCCTACGAGCAGTACTTC
CASTGDAYEQYF
>.|TRBV27|TRBJ2-7|.
TGTGCCAGCAGTTTATCTGGACAGCTTTACGAGCAGTACTTC
CASSLSGQLYEQYF
>TRBD2|TRBV6-1|TRBJ2-1|.
TGTGCCAGCACACTTAGCGGGGAGCTCTACAATGAGCAGTTCTTC
CASTLSGELYNEQFF
>.|TRBV6-1|TRBJ2-5|.
TGTGCCAGCAGTGTCGGGACCGAGGAAGAGACCCAGTACTTC
CASSVGTEEETQYF
>.|TRBV28|TRBJ2-7|once
TGTGCCAGCAGTTTACCGGGTAACACCTACGAGCAGTACTTC
CASSLPGNTYEQYF
>TRBD1|TRBV9|TRBJ2-5|.
TGTGCCAGCAGTGTCGACAGGGGAGAACAAGAGACCCAGTACTTC
CASSVDRGEQETQYF
>.|TRBV28|TRBJ2-6|few
TGTGCCAGCAGTTTGGGTTTAACTGGGGCCAACGTCCTGACTTTC
CASSLGLTGANVLTF
>.|TRBV29-1|TRBJ2-1|once
TGCAGCGTTGAAAAGACAGCTAATGCGTACAATGAGCAGTTCTTC
CSVEKTANAYNEQFF
>TRBD1|TRBV18|TRBJ2-5|.
TGTGCCAGCTCACCACCGGGACAGGGATTCCAAGAGACCCAGTACTTC
CASSPPGQGFQETQYF
>.|TRBV12-2|TRBJ2-1|.
TGTGCAAGTCGAAACGCCCGGGACAGCAATGAGCAGTTCTTC
CASRNARDSNEQFF
>.|TRBV4-2|TRBJ2-7|once
TGTGCCAGCAGCCAAGAAGGAGGACAGCCATCCTACGAGCAGTACTTC
CASSQEGGQPSYEQYF
>.|TRBV5-6|TRBJ2-7|once
TGTGCCAGCAGCTTGGGTACGGGGTCCTTTTACGAGCAGTACTTC
CASSLGTGSFYEQYF
>.|TRBV10-1|TRBJ2-7|.
TGCGCCAGCAGTGACGTTGTCCTGGACGAGCAGTACTTC
CASSDVVLDEQYF
>.|TRBV5-1|TRBJ2-1|.
TGCGCCAGCAGCTTGCCCCCGACAGGATTCCCCTACAATGAGCAGTTCTTC
CASSLPPTGFPYNEQFF
>.|TRBV19|TRBJ2-3|.
TGTGCCAGTAGTATCCCGGATCGGGCGAGCACAGATACGCAGTATTTT
CASSIPDRASTDTQYF
>TRBD2|TRBV4-2|TRBJ2-7|.
TGTGCCAGCAGCCAAGATCCAGCGGGAAGCTCCTACGAGCAGTACTTC
CASSQDPAGSSYEQYF
>TRBD1|TRBV19|TRBJ2-7|.
TGTGCCAGTAGTGTGGGACAGGGAATCAACGAGCAGTACTTC
CASSVGQGINEQYF
>.|TRBV6-5|TRBJ2-1|.
TGTGCCAGCACTATGGGGAATGAGCAGTTCTTC
CASTMGNEQFF
>TRBD1|TRBV4-1|TRBJ2-7|once
TGCGCCAGCAGCCAAAAGACAGGGAGCGAGCAGTACTTC
CASSQKTGSEQYF
>.|TRBV5-1|TRBJ2-3|.
TGCGCCAGCAGCTTGGGCGACGGTCACACAGATACGCAGTATTTT
CASSLGDGHTDTQYF
>.|TRBV27|TRBJ2-1|.
TGTGCCAGCAGCCGACAGGAATACAATGAGCAGTTCTTC
CASSRQEYNEQFF
>.|TRBV4-1|TRBJ2-6|few
TGCGCCAGCAGCCAAGATCACGAGAGCCCCTCTGGGGCCAACGTCCTGACTTTC
CASSQDHESPSGANVLTF
>.|TRBV4-2|TRBJ1-1|.
TGTGCCAGCAGCCAAGGGTATGAAGCTTTCTTT
CASSQGYEAFF
>.|TRBV27|TRBJ2-7|.
TGTGCCAGCAGTTTATCACCGGGAACCACCTACGAGCAGTACTTC
CASSLSPGTTYEQYF
>.|TRBV6-5|TRBJ2-1|.
TGTGCCAGCAGTTATCATCGCTCCTACAATGAGCAGTTCTTC
CASSYHRSYNEQFF
>.|TRBV29-1|TRBJ1-1|once
TGCAGCGTCACCCCCAGGGAGAGTAGTGAAGCTTTCTTT
CSVTPRESSEAFF
>.|TRBV29-1|TRBJ2-3|few
TGCAGCTCCCGAGGACAGCCCGGCACAGATACGCAGTATTTT
CSSRGQPGTDTQYF
>TRBD2|TRBV7-9|TRBJ2-7|.
TGTGCCAGCAGCTTAGCCAGGACTAGCTACGAGCAGTACTTC
CASSLARTSYEQYF
>TRBD1|TRBV7-9|TRBJ2-7|.
TGTGCCAGCAGCTCCCCCAGGACAGGCTCCTACGAGCAGTACTTC
CASSSPRTGSYEQYF
>TRBD2|TRBV6-1|TRBJ2-1|once
TGTGCCAGCAGTGAAGGGGGAGGGAGTAATGAGCAGTTCTTC
CASSEGGGSNEQFF
>TRBD1|TRBV29-1|TRBJ2-5|.
TGCAGCGCCGATCCGACAGGGGCCATTTATGGGCAAGAGACCCAGTACTTC
CSADPTGAIYGQETQYF
>.|TRBV29-1|TRBJ2-7|.
TGCAGCGTTGTGACAGTCCTCTCCTACGAGCAGTACTTC
CSVVTVLSYEQYF
>.|TRBV7-9|TRBJ2-5|.
TGTGCCAGCAGCTACCGCACGGGGGAAGCGGAAGAGACCCAGTACTTC
CASSYRTGEAEETQYF
>TRBD2|TRBV29-1|TRBJ2-3|once
TGCAGCGTCCTTAGCGGGGCGGCAACGGATACGCAGTATTTT
CSVLSGAATDTQYF
>.|TRBV19|TRBJ1-2|few
TGTGCCAGTAGTATGCTGGAAACTAACTATGGCTACACCTTC
CASSMLETNYGYTF
>TRBD1|TRBV6-1|TRBJ2-2|.
TGTGCAGGGGACAGGGAAGGAACCGGGGAGCTGTTTTTT
CAGDREGTGELFF
>.|TRBV27|TRBJ1-4|.
TGTGCCAGCAGTTTGGACAGCCTTAATGAAAAACTGTTTTTT
CASSLDSLNEKLFF
>.|TRBV7-9|TRBJ1-1|.
TGTGCCAGCAGCCCAGACAGTTACACTGAAGCTTTCTTT
CASSPDSYTEAFF
>.|TRBV4-3|TRBJ1-6|.
TGCGCCAGCAGCCGGCAGACAGCTAATAATTCACCCCTCCACTTT
CASSRQTANNSPLHF
>TRBD1|TRBV27|TRBJ1-1|.
TGTGCCAGCAGTGACAGGGGATTCGGTGAAGCTTTCTTT
CASSDRGFGEAFF
>TRBD2|TRBV6-4|TRBJ2-2|.
TGTGCCAGCAGTGAGGGACTAGCGAGGACCGGGGAGCTGTTTTTT
CASSEGLARTGELFF
>.|TRBV27|TRBJ2-6|.
TGTGCCAGCAGTTTATCTGGGGCCAACGTCCTGACTTTC
CASSLSGANVLTF
>.|TRBV28|TRBJ2-7|.
TGTGCCAGCAGCGACAGAAACTCCTACGAGCAGTACTTC
CASSDRNSYEQYF
>.|TRBV27|TRBJ1-1|.
TGTGCCAGCAGCTTAAGGGGCACTGAAGCTTTCTTT
CASSLRGTEAFF
>TRBD2|TRBV27|TRBJ2-3|.
TGTGCCAGCAGTTTATCGACTAGCGGGAGCACAGATACGCAGTATTTT
CASSLSTSGSTDTQYF
>TRBD2|TRBV29-1|TRBJ2-1|.
TGCAGCGCCTTACTAGCGGGAGGGCCAAATGACAATGAGCAGTTCTTC
CSALLAGGPNDNEQFF
>TRBD2|TRBV9|TRBJ2-7|.
TGTGCCAGCAGCGTAGCTACTAGCGGCTACGAGCAGTACTTC
CASSVATSGYEQYF
>.|TRBV14|TRBJ2-3|once
TGTGCCAGCAGCCAATTAGCGGAAAGGGCAGATACGCAGTATTTT
CASSQLAERADTQYF
>TRBD1|TRBV6-5|TRBJ2-1|.
TGTGCCAGCACCTCCGGGACAGGGGTTCCCGATGAGCAGTTCTTC
CASTSGTGVPDEQFF
>.|TRBV28|TRBJ1-4|few
TGTGCCAGCAGTTTCCATCCAAGCGAAAAACTGTTTTTT
CASSFHPSEKLFF
>.|TRBV4-1|TRBJ2-3|.
TGCGCCAGCAGCCAAGCGTCCCTTTATCTAGATACGCAGTATTTT
CASSQASLYLDTQYF